This is a list of T cell receptor beta chains from one sample in a study of control samples from healthy donors and cancer patients. Sequencing was performed with immunoSEQ multiplex PCR; in TCRdb, only in-frame clones are kept and a portion is missing. The sample holds approximately 69,000 clones, 89% seen once. The sequencing input was PBMCs. These TCRs come from a man in his fifties or sixties with colorectal cancer. Each CDR3 is given with its conserved first and last residue. D genes are given only for firm matches. Clone sizes are given selectively: once, few, many, or a class where the clone is expanded.

CDR3 DNA: TGTGCCAGCAGCTTCTCACGGGACACTGAAGCTTTCTTT; CDR3 protein: CASSFSRDTEAFF; V gene: TRBV5-4; J gene: TRBJ1-1; D gene: .; clone size: .
CDR3 DNA: TGTGCCAGCAGCGGGACAGGGACTAAAGAGACCCAGTACTTC; CDR3 protein: CASSGTGTKETQYF; V gene: TRBV5-6; J gene: TRBJ2-5; D gene: TRBD1; clone size: .
CDR3 DNA: TGTGCCAGCAGCCAAGAAGACAACACTGAAGCTTTCTTT; CDR3 protein: CASSQEDNTEAFF; V gene: TRBV4-2; J gene: TRBJ1-1; D gene: .; clone size: .
CDR3 DNA: TGTGCCAGCAGTTACGAGGGGACTAGCAATCAGCCCCAGCATTTT; CDR3 protein: CASSYEGTSNQPQHF; V gene: TRBV6-2/TRBV6-3; J gene: TRBJ1-5; D gene: .; clone size: .
CDR3 DNA: TGTGCCAGCAGTTACTCGGTGGGCAATGAGCAGTTCTTC; CDR3 protein: CASSYSVGNEQFF; V gene: TRBV6-6; J gene: TRBJ2-1; D gene: .; clone size: .
CDR3 DNA: TGTGCCAGCAGCGTAGGGGGTACAGCGCCTAATGAAAAACTGTTTTTT; CDR3 protein: CASSVGGTAPNEKLFF; V gene: TRBV9; J gene: TRBJ1-4; D gene: .; clone size: .
CDR3 DNA: TGTGCCAGCAGCCAGGTCCGGGGTTTCAATGAAAAACTGTTTTTT; CDR3 protein: CASSQVRGFNEKLFF; V gene: TRBV14; J gene: TRBJ1-4; D gene: .; clone size: .
CDR3 DNA: TGTGCCAGCAGTTCTCCGAGAGGAACCGGGGAGCTGTTTTTT; CDR3 protein: CASSSPRGTGELFF; V gene: TRBV27; J gene: TRBJ2-2; D gene: .; clone size: once
CDR3 DNA: TGCGCCAGCAGCTTGGGGTTGGAGAAGCGGGGAACTGAAGCTTTCTTT; CDR3 protein: CASSLGLEKRGTEAFF; V gene: TRBV5-1; J gene: TRBJ1-1; D gene: .; clone size: .
CDR3 DNA: TGTGCCAGCAGTTACTCGAGGGGCAGGGGATGGGAGCAGTTCTTC; CDR3 protein: CASSYSRGRGWEQFF; V gene: TRBV6-2/TRBV6-3; J gene: TRBJ2-1; D gene: .; clone size: .
CDR3 DNA: TGTGCCAGTAGTATGCGACAGGGGGAGAGCAATCAGCCCCAGCATTTT; CDR3 protein: CASSMRQGESNQPQHF; V gene: TRBV19; J gene: TRBJ1-5; D gene: TRBD1; clone size: .
CDR3 DNA: TGTGCCAGCAGTGAAGGCCTGGGGGCGGGGAACACTGAAGCTTTCTTT; CDR3 protein: CASSEGLGAGNTEAFF; V gene: TRBV6-1; J gene: TRBJ1-1; D gene: .; clone size: .
CDR3 DNA: TGCAGTGCTAGAGTTGTCGGGCGGCAGTTCTTC; CDR3 protein: CSARVVGRQFF; V gene: TRBV20-1; J gene: TRBJ2-1; D gene: .; clone size: .
CDR3 DNA: TGTGCCAGCAGCCACCGGGACACCGGCTTATCCACCTTC; CDR3 protein: CASSHRDTGLSTF; V gene: TRBV2; J gene: TRBJ1-2; D gene: .; clone size: .
CDR3 DNA: TGCGCCAGCAGCCAAGGGATGGCAGGGGTTTTCAATCAGCCCCAGCATTTT; CDR3 protein: CASSQGMAGVFNQPQHF; V gene: TRBV4-1; J gene: TRBJ1-5; D gene: .; clone size: .
CDR3 DNA: TGTGCCAGCAGCGGCGGGGGCCCCACCGGGGAGCTGTTTTTT; CDR3 protein: CASSGGGPTGELFF; V gene: TRBV9; J gene: TRBJ2-2; D gene: .; clone size: .
CDR3 DNA: TGTGCCAGCAGTGAAGGGCTCTGGGCGTCCGGGGAGCTGTTTTTT; CDR3 protein: CASSEGLWASGELFF; V gene: TRBV6-1; J gene: TRBJ2-2; D gene: .; clone size: .
CDR3 DNA: TGTGCCAGCAGTCCTCAGATGGGGTCCTACAATGAGCAGTTCTTC; CDR3 protein: CASSPQMGSYNEQFF; V gene: TRBV6-6; J gene: TRBJ2-1; D gene: .; clone size: .
CDR3 DNA: TGTGCCAGCCGATGTCGCCGGGGGGCGAAAGACTTC; CDR3 protein: CASRCRRGAKDF; V gene: TRBV4-2; J gene: TRBJ2-7; D gene: .; clone size: .
CDR3 DNA: TGTGCCAGCAGTTTATCACAACTCCCGGGACTAGCGGGGGGCCGTCCCGGGGAGCTGTTTTTT; CDR3 protein: CASSLSQLPGLAGGRPGELFF; V gene: TRBV28; J gene: TRBJ2-2; D gene: TRBD2; clone size: .
CDR3 DNA: TGTGCCAGCAAAAGGTCGGGGGCGCTTCACAATGAGCAGTTCTTC; CDR3 protein: CASKRSGALHNEQFF; V gene: TRBV2; J gene: TRBJ2-1; D gene: .; clone size: .
CDR3 DNA: TGTGCCAGCAGCCAAGATCCCCGTTGGGGGTCAAGCACAGATACGCAGTATTTT; CDR3 protein: CASSQDPRWGSSTDTQYF; V gene: TRBV3-1/TRBV3-2; J gene: TRBJ2-3; D gene: .; clone size: .
CDR3 DNA: TGTGCCAGCAGCCCAGGGGGCACAGATACGCAGTATTTT; CDR3 protein: CASSPGGTDTQYF; V gene: TRBV9; J gene: TRBJ2-3; D gene: .; clone size: .
CDR3 DNA: TGTGCCAGCAGTCCCCCTCGACAGGAGAGGACTGAAGCTTTCTTT; CDR3 protein: CASSPPRQERTEAFF; V gene: TRBV6-6; J gene: TRBJ1-1; D gene: .; clone size: .
CDR3 DNA: TGTGCCAGCAGCTTAGGGCTTATCTATGGCTACACCTTC; CDR3 protein: CASSLGLIYGYTF; V gene: TRBV7-8; J gene: TRBJ1-2; D gene: .; clone size: .